These 4 T cell receptor beta chains originate from one sample sequenced in a study of T cell responses to AZD1222 COVID-19 vaccine. The method was immunoSEQ multiplex PCR; TCRdb's version includes in-frame clones alone and lacks a portion of them. Here the sample spans about 210,000 clones, approximately 94% being singletons. Specimen: peripheral blood, collected 28 days after the second dose of the MenACWY control vaccine. The origin of the receptors is an adult who received the MenACWY meningococcal vaccine as a control.

V is TRBV25-1 and J is TRBJ1-4; D is undetermined. CDR1 and CDR2 (germline): MGHDK, SYGVNS. The length of the CDR3 is 15 residues. The V end lost 1 base, the J end lost 4 bases, and 10 bases lay between the germline ends. CDR3 region: CASSELSADNEKLFF. As DNA, the CDR3 is TGTGCCAGCAGTGAATTATCGGCGGATAATGAAAAACTGTTTTTT.

The J gene is TRBJ2-5, the V gene TRBV6-5; D may match TRBD1 or TRBD2 (6 bases each). Germline CDR1 MNHEY, CDR2 SVGAGI. The CDR3 has 15 residues. V was shortened by 0 bases and J by 5 bases, with 13 bases between the two germline ends. The CDR3 loop is CASSYSTTGGETQYF. DNA of the CDR3: TGTGCCAGCAGTTACTCGACAACCGGGGGCGAGACCCAGTACTTC.

Notes on this clone: At one end the junction does not follow the germline gene, possibly because of a read error. CDR3 nucleotide sequence: TGTGCCAGCAGTTTGTTCTCTCACACCGAAGCTTTCTTT. Protein sequence: CASSLFSHTEAFF. The gene calls are TRBV28 and TRBJ1-1; D call uncertain. This CDR3 region has 13 residues. Germline lookup yields CDR1 MDHEN and CDR2 SYDVKM.

In its sample, this clone was seen once. The chain uses TRBV6-2 or TRBV6-3 and TRBJ2-3; tentative D call: TRBD2 (5 bases). With 2 bases removed from V and 4 bases from J, the gap between germline ends came to 16 bases. Germline CDR1 MNHEY, CDR2 SVGEGT. This CDR3 spans 16 amino acids. The CDR3 sequence is CASSYTSGLRADTQYF. The CDR3 bases are TGTGCCAGCAGTTACACCTCTGGACTTCGTGCAGATACGCAGTATTTT.